This T cell receptor (beta chain) was found in a study of radiotherapy plus CTLA-4 blockade in lung cancer. Study summary: Disease control was seen in approximately 31% of patients, objective responses in more than 15%.

Profiling relied on immunoSEQ multiplex PCR, and the TCRdb table lists in-frame clones only, not all of them. This sample carries 65,000 to 70,000 clones, around 79% of them seen once, and the ten largest clones take roughly a tenth. Study-wide findings and caveats: TCR clones from tumors expanded in blood after radiotherapy plus ipilimumab.

On this clone: The antigen remains undetermined.

The CDR3 covers 14 residues. Losses at the gene ends were 1 base for V and 5 bases for J; bases not matched to a gene: 1. The germline gives CDR1 LNHNV, CDR2 YYDKDF (reference sequence). The rearrangement joins TRBV15 to TRBJ2-1; 8 positions match TRBD1. This receptor was taken from a human donor with non-small cell lung cancer who had a complete response to radiotherapy plus ipilimumab. The sequencing used peripheral blood, collected from a patient treated with radiotherapy plus ipilimumab. CDR3 bases: TGTGCCACCAGCAGAGGGACAGGGAACAATGAGCAGTTCTTC. Its translation: CATSRGTGNNEQFF.